This T cell receptor beta chain was recorded in a study of identical twins. Study observations and caveats: Weaker excess twin sharing was seen among beta out-of-frame sequences.

With 5 bases removed from V and 3 bases from J, the gap between germline ends came to 13 bases. The CDR3 is 14 amino acids. Per germline, CDR1 SEHNR and CDR2 FQNEAQ (reference sequence). As to this clonotype: Its matching antigen is unknown.

TCRdb re-called the 5' RACE reads through MiXCR, storing one row per CDR3 protein. Of under 800,000 distinct CDR3 sequences in the sample, about 20% are singletons; the top ten hold about 4.5%. This same sample was also taken into another study, of T cells expressing NK-cell markers.

Sequenced sample: PBMCs. The TCR was taken from a woman aged 18-29 years in good health. The chain couples TRBV7-9 to TRBJ2-5; perhaps TRBD2 as D (5 bases). This CDR3 is CASSASGTEETQYF. The CDR3 region has the DNA TGTGCCAGCAGCGCGAGCGGTACTGAAGAGACCCAGTACTTC.